The following is a T cell receptor (beta chain) sequence with its context. Its binding antigen is unknown. A read error may explain this, as a much larger clone is one base away. The germline V gene sets CDR1 to KGHSH and CDR2 to LQKENI. The CDR3 covers 15 residues, taking in both the cysteine and the phenylalanine. Only CDR3 DNA is held: 45 bases, read in frame from base 1. These data come from a study of early T cells in non-severe SARS-CoV-2 infection (dated by TCRdb to 2020 to 2022). As for the study more broadly: TCR sequencing used bulk RNA from unsorted whole blood, so alpha and beta chains could not be paired. Results and caveats for the whole study, not just this receptor: VDJdb matching was skewed toward anti-spike CD8 responses and likely underestimated virus-specific expansions by missing private and CD4 specificities.

This was a case-control study nested in a cohort of healthcare workers in London, UK, who had nasopharyngeal swab PCR tests and blood samples taken every week. Healthcare workers were enrolled in the week of the UK lockdown, from 23 to 31 March 2020, and were followed every week for up to roughly 15 weeks. The library was obtained by 5' RACE. Sequencing used a NextSeq 500. In the TCR library protocol, unique molecular identifiers were attached to individual cDNA molecules to correct for PCR bias and sequencing error. Sequencing covered both TCR alpha and beta chains, and within each sample the abundances of alpha and beta sequences were tightly co-correlated. The source study handled its data this way. V gene, J gene and CDR3 annotation of TCR sequences was performed with Decombinator V4. Expanded TCRs were defined as changing significantly between any two time points under a Poisson model with p below 0.0001. Abundances of TCRs were expressed as counts per million after normalisation to the total number of TCRs sequenced in each sample. MAIT TCRs were defined by TRAV1-2 paired with TRAJ12, TRAJ20 or TRAJ33, and iNKT TCRs by TRAV10 paired with TRAJ18. VDJdb, accessed 1 November 2021, was searched for CMV, EBV and SARS-CoV-2 annotated TCRs, with TCRs annotated for multiple antigens excluded. TCRdb reprocessing: public reads trimmed at Q25 with fastp, clones called with MiXCR, in-frame beta chains kept. CDR3 protein sequences are deduplicated, and each keeps its most common genes and DNA. Here the V and J calls rest on TCRdb's processing, not on the authors' analysis. The sample contains tens of thousands of distinct CDR3 sequences, over 5% of them found a single time. Just under 8% of the sample is taken by the ten largest.

The material sequenced was whole blood. This TCR derives from an adult who was a healthcare worker with PCR-confirmed SARS-CoV-2 infection or an uninfected control (not recorded which). Rearrangement joined TRBV18 to TRBJ1-3, with 7 central nucleotides matching TRBD1. The CDR3: CVSSPQTGSGNTIYF. The bases read TGTGTCAGCTCACCCCAGACAGGGTCTGGAAACACCATATATTTT.